This passage covers 15 T cell receptor beta chains from one sample sequenced in a study of cytomegalovirus exposure and HLA in healthy donors. It was with 60 Vbeta and 13 Jbeta primers that the PCR ran. The table came from immunoSEQ multiplex PCR; TCRdb's copy has only in-frame clones and leaves some out. The profile shows 200,000 or so clones, around 80% of them singletons. Sequences were obtained from PBMCs. The receptors shown here come from a girl aged 2 to 9 in good health and CMV-seronegative.

In its sample, this clone was seen a few times. The chain combines TRBV19 with TRBJ1-2, with a weak D call TRBD1 (5 bases). The V gene's germline CDR1 is LNHDA and CDR2 SQIVND (reference sequence). Between the trimmed V and J ends, which lost 0 bases and 8 bases, there was a span of 19 bases. This CDR3 region has 16 residues. The CDR3 bases are TGTGCCAGTAGTATAGAGGCGGGAGCGGGACTGAGGGGCTACACCTTC. Residues: CASSIEAGAGLRGYTF.

The J gene is TRBJ2-7, the V gene TRBV6-5; TRBD1 agrees at 9 bases. Germline CDR1 MNHEY, CDR2 SVGAGI. V dropped 6 bases and J dropped 6; count of bases not matched to a gene: 9. This CDR3 region has 14 residues. In nucleotides, the CDR3 is TGTGCCAGCAGATCCGGGACAGGGACCCGCGAGCAGTACTTC. Translated, it gives CASRSGTGTREQYF.

The chain couples TRBV5-1 to TRBJ1-1, with D perhaps matching TRBD1 (5 bases). This CDR3 is built from 17 residues. Trimming removed 7 bases from V and 1 base from J, with 23 bases in between. Germline values: CDR1 SGHRS, CDR2 YFSETQ. In DNA form, the CDR3 reads TGCGCCAGCCCGACAAGGAAGAATGGGACTTCGAACACTGAAGCTTTCTTT. Amino acids: CASPTRKNGTSNTEAFF.

J is TRBJ2-5 and V is TRBV7-9; no clear D gene. The germline V gene encodes CDR1 SEHNR and CDR2 FQNEAQ (reference sequence). The CDR3 has 14 amino acids. V was cut by 2 bases and J by 5 bases, with 12 bases left in between. The CDR3 is CASSLQRQAETQYF. For the CDR3, the DNA is TGTGCCAGCAGCTTACAACGCCAGGCGGAGACCCAGTACTTC. Looking up the rest from reference TRBV7-9 and TRBJ2-5 gives the full variable domain: DTGVSQNPRHKITKRGQNVTFRCDPISEHNRLYWYRQTLGQGPEFLTYFQNEAQLEKSRLLSDRFSAERPKGSFSTLEIQRTEQGDSAMYLCASSLQRQAETQYFGPGTRLLVL.

Only a few counts were recorded for this clone. CDR3 loop: CASGGTGGTGELFF. As DNA, the CDR3 is TGTGCCAGCGGTGGGACAGGGGGGACCGGGGAGCTGTTTTTT. The chain employs TRBV9 and TRBJ2-2; 11 bases line up with TRBD1. The ends lost 7 bases at V and 5 bases at J; junction bases unmatched: 4. This CDR3 is 14 amino acids long. Germline loops: CDR1 SGDLS, CDR2 YYNGEE.

This chain connects TRBV19 to TRBJ1-3; D is unresolved. The V end lost 2 bases, the J end lost 2 bases, and 7 bases lay between the germline ends. The germline V gene has CDR1 LNHDA and CDR2 SQIVND (reference sequence). The CDR3 has 14 amino acids. The chain's CDR3 is CASSIMSAGNTIYF. DNA of the CDR3: TGTGCCAGTAGTATAATGTCAGCTGGAAACACCATATATTTT.

This chain uses TRBV19 with TRBJ1-5; D is unclear. Trimming removed 0 bases at V and 3 bases at J, with 9 bases between. This CDR3 has 15 amino acids. Germline CDR1 LNHDA, CDR2 SQIVND (reference sequence). The CDR3 bases are TGTGCCAGTAGTATAGAGGGGAGGCTCAATCAGCCCCAGCATTTT. Translating gives CASSIEGRLNQPQHF.

The V call is TRBV5-6, the J call TRBJ2-1, with D possibly TRBD1 on 5 matching bases. V dropped 1 base and J dropped 4 bases, with 15 bases sitting between them. Per germline, CDR1 SGHDT and CDR2 YYEEEE. The CDR3 is made up of 16 amino acids. The CDR3 nucleotides read TGTGCCAGCAGCTTGTTCCGACAGAAGGATTACAATGAGCAGTTCTTC. Amino acid sequence: CASSLFRQKDYNEQFF.

CDR3 loop: CACTPPGQGLSGYTF. Written as DNA, the CDR3 is TGTGCCTGCACTCCCCCCGGACAGGGATTATCTGGCTACACCTTC. J is TRBJ1-2 and V is TRBV25-1; 8 positions agree with TRBD1. Germline trimming cut 11 bases from V and 7 bases from J; bases unmatched to any gene: 18. CDR3 size: 15 residues. Germline CDR1 and CDR2: MGHDK and SYGVNS.

This sequence joins TRBV19 and TRBJ2-3, with TRBD1 matching 8 bases. This CDR3 comprises 15 residues. The trim removed 3 bases at V and 5 bases at J, leaving 7 bases unmatched. Germline V gene sequence: CDR1 LNHDA, CDR2 SQIVND (reference sequence). The CDR3 nucleotides are TGTGCCAGTAGTATTTGGGACAGGCCAAAAGATACGCAGTATTTT. Its protein product is CASSIWDRPKDTQYF.

This chain uses TRBV7-9 with TRBJ1-6, with TRBD1 as a possible D gene (6 bases). The germline gives CDR1 SEHNR, CDR2 FQNEAQ (reference sequence). This CDR3 has 13 residues. Trimming shortened V by 11 bases and J by 5 bases, and 13 bases separated the two germline ends. The CDR3 DNA follows: TGTGCCGTACAGGGAGCGAATAATTCACCCCTCCACTTT. This codes for CAVQGANNSPLHF.

This clone was observed a few times. The rearrangement uses TRBV12-5 and TRBJ2-7, with D perhaps matching TRBD2 (6 bases). V shed 7 bases and J shed 4 bases, with 29 bases lying between them. The CDR3 covers 18 residues. CDR1 and CDR2 from the germline V gene are LGHNT and FRNRAP. The CDR3 loop is CASAGGVRSLYPPYEQYF. As DNA, the CDR3 is TGTGCTAGTGCCGGGGGAGTACGCTCCTTATATCCCCCTTACGAGCAGTACTTC.

The chain is built from TRBV5-3 and TRBJ2-7; D is perhaps TRBD1 (5 bases). TRBV5-3 is filed as an ORF, its function uncertain. Trimming removed 4 bases from V and 2 bases from J, with 19 bases in between. There are 16 residues in the CDR3. CDR3 coding DNA: TGTGCCAGAAGCCCCGCGCCCCCCGGCAGGGCCTACGAGCAGTACTTC. As protein: CARSPAPPGRAYEQYF.

The chain uses TRBV6-5 and TRBJ1-2, with a weak D call TRBD1 (6 bases). CDR3 length equals 12 residues. The V end lost 6 bases, the J end lost 7 bases, and 12 bases lay between the germline ends. Per the germline V gene, CDR1 is MNHEY and CDR2 is SVGAGI. CDR3 residues: CASSQGFRGYTF. DNA for the CDR3: TGTGCCAGCAGCCAGGGGTTTCGTGGCTACACCTTC.

This chain links TRBV6-5 with TRBJ2-1; 7 bases line up with TRBD2. The CDR3 contains 16 residues. V lost 2 bases, J lost 1 base, and 5 bases stayed unmatched. The germline V gene has CDR1 MNHEY and CDR2 SVGAGI. CDR3 bases: TGTGCCAGCAGTTACCTGGGTAGCGGGTCCTACAATGAGCAGTTCTTC. This sequence encodes CASSYLGSGSYNEQFF.